These 5 T cell receptor beta chains were sequenced from one sample in a study of blood T cell repertoires in COVID-19. This table comes from immunoSEQ multiplex PCR, and its TCRdb copy is limited to in-frame clones, with some not included. This table has approximately 200,000 clones, 94% appearing once. Specimen: peripheral blood. The receptors stem from a man aged 25-45 years with COVID-19, enrolled during active disease.

This chain connects TRBV13 to TRBJ1-3, with D unclear. Germline values: CDR1 PRHDT, CDR2 FYEKMQ (reference sequence). The CDR3 is made up of 12 amino acids. V lost 2 bases and J lost 7, with 6 bases in between. Written as DNA, the CDR3 is TGTGCCAGCAGCTTACCGGGGAACACCATATATTTT. This sequence encodes CASSLPGNTIYF.

V usage is TRBV11-2 and J usage is TRBJ2-1, with 10 bases lining up with TRBD2. The ends lost 1 base at V and 2 bases at J; junction bases unmatched: 5. Germline loops: CDR1 SGHAT, CDR2 FQNNGV. This CDR3 region has 17 residues. The CDR3 reads CASSLVSGTSAYNEQFF. The CDR3 DNA reads as TGTGCCAGCAGCTTAGTATCCGGGACTAGCGCCTACAATGAGCAGTTCTTC.

The chain is built from TRBV9 and TRBJ2-1; D perhaps matches TRBD1 (8 bases). V lost 2 bases and J lost 7, with 13 bases in between. Germline V gives CDR1 SGDLS, CDR2 YYNGEE. The CDR3 has 14 residues. CDR3 residues: CASSVGQGGNEQFF. CDR3 nucleotides: TGTGCCAGCAGCGTTGGACAGGGAGGGAATGAGCAGTTCTTC. Full variable domain (outside the CDR3, taken from reference TRBV9 and TRBJ2-1): DSGVTQTPKHLITATGQRVTLRCSPRSGDLSVYWYQQSLDQGLQFLIQYYNGEERAKGNILERFSAQQFPDLHSELNLSSLELGDSALYFCASSVGQGGNEQFFGPGTRLTVL.

This clone was detected only once. This sequence joins TRBV5-1 and TRBJ2-3; D possibly corresponds to TRBD1 (6 bases). Per germline, CDR1 SGHRS and CDR2 YFSETQ. V lost 0 bases and J lost 3, with 14 bases in between. This CDR3 is 16 amino acids long. The DNA for the CDR3 is TGCGCCAGCAGCTTGGTACCAGGGGATGGGACAGATACGCAGTATTTT. Its protein is CASSLVPGDGTDTQYF.

The chain links TRBV7-6 to TRBJ1-3; 8 positions match TRBD1. J gave up 12 bases and V 5 bases, and 6 bases lay outside the gene matches. Germline lookup yields CDR1 SGHVS and CDR2 FNYEAQ. The CDR3 covers 12 residues. The CDR3 DNA reads as TGTGCCAGCAGCCCCGACAGGGGTCACATATATTTT. Translating it yields CASSPDRGHIYF.